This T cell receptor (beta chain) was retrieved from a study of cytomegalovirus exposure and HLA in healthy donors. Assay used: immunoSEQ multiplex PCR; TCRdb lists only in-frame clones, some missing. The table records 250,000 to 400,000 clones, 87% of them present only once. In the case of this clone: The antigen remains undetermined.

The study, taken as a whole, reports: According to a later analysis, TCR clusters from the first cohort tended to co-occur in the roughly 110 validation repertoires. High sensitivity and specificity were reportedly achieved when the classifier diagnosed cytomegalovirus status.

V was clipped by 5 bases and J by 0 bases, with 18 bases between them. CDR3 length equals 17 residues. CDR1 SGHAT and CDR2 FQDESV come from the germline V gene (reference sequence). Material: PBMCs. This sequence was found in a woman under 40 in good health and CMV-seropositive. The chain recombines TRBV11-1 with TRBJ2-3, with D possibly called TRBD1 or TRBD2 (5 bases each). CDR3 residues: CASSLIAGTASTDTQYF. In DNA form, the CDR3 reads TGTGCCAGCAGCCTGATTGCCGGGACGGCTAGCACAGATACGCAGTATTTT.